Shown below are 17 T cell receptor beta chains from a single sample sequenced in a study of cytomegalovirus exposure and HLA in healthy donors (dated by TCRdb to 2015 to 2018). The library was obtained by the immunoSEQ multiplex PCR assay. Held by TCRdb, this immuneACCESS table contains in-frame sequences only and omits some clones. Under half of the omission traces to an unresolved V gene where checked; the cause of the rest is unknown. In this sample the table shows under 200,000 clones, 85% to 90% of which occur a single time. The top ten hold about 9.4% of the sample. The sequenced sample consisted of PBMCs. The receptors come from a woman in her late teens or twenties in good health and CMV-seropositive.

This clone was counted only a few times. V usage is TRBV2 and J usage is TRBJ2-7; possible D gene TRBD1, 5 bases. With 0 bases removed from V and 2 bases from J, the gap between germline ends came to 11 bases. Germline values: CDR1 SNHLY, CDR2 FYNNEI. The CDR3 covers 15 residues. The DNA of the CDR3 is TGTGCCAGCAGTGAAGCTCAAGGGGCGACCTACGAGCAGTACTTC. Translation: CASSEAQGATYEQYF.

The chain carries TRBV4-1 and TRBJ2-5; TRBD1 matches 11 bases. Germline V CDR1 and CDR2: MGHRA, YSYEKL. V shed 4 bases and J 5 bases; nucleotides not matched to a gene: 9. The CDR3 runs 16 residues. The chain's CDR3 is CASSPIGTGGTETQYF. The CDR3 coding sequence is TGCGCCAGCAGCCCTATCGGGACAGGGGGTACTGAGACCCAGTACTTC.

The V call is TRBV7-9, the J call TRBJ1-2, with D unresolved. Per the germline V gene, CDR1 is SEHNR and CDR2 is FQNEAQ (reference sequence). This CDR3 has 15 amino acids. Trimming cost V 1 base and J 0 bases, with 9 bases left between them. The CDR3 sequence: CASSLDLEANYGYTF. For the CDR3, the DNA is TGTGCCAGCAGCTTAGATCTAGAAGCTAACTATGGCTACACCTTC.

The CDR3 reads CASSFRSAFSGANVLTF. The CDR3 DNA reads as TGTGCCAGCAGCTTCCGTAGCGCGTTTTCTGGGGCCAACGTCCTGACTTTC. The chain is built from TRBV7-3 and TRBJ2-6, with D tentatively TRBD2 (5 bases). Germline CDR1 reads SGHTA; CDR2 reads FQGTGA. V was clipped by 3 bases and J by 1 base, with 13 bases between them. The CDR3 contains 17 residues.

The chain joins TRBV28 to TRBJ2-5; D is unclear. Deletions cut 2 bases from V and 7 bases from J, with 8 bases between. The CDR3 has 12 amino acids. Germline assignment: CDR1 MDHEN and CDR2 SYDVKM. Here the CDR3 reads CASSLEARTQYF. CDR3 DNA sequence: TGTGCCAGCAGTTTAGAAGCTCGGACCCAGTACTTC. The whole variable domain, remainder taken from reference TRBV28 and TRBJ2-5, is DVKVTQSSRYLVKRTGEKVFLECVQDMDHENMFWYRQDPGLGLRLIYFSYDVKMKEKGDIPEGYSVSREKKERFSLILESASTNQTSMYLCASSLEARTQYFGPGTRLLVL.

The CDR3 here is CSVESGDGGYTF. As DNA, the CDR3 is TGCAGCGTTGAGTCAGGGGACGGGGGCTACACCTTC. V usage is TRBV29-1 and J usage is TRBJ1-2; weak D call: TRBD1 (6 bases). The CDR3 runs to 12 residues. Trimming took 3 bases from V and 8 from J, leaving 13 bases between them. Per germline, CDR1 SQVTM and CDR2 ANQGSEA.

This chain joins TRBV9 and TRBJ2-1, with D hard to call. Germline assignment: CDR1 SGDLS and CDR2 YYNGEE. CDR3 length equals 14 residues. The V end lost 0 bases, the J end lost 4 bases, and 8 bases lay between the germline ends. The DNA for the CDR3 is TGTGCCAGCAGCGTAGGAACATTATACAATGAGCAGTTCTTC. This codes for CASSVGTLYNEQFF.

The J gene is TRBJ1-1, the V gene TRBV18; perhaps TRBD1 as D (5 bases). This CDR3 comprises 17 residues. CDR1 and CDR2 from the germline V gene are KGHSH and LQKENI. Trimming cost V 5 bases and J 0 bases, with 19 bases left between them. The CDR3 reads CASSMVRQLGMNTEAFF. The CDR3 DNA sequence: TGTGCCAGCTCAATGGTTAGACAGCTCGGCATGAACACTGAAGCTTTCTTT.

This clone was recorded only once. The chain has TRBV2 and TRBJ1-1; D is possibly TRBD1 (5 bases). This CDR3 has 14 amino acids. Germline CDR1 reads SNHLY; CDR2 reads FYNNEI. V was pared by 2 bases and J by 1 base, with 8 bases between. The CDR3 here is CASSESGGNTEAFF. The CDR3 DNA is TGTGCCAGCAGTGAATCGGGGGGGAACACTGAAGCTTTCTTT.

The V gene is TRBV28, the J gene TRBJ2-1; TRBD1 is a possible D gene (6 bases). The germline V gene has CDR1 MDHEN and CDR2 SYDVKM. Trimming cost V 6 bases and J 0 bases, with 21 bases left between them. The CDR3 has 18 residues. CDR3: CASRTRLDRESSYNEQFF. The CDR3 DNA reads TGTGCCAGCAGGACCCGACTGGACAGAGAGAGCTCCTACAATGAGCAGTTCTTC.

In DNA form, the CDR3 reads TGTGCCAGCAGTGAAGCGATCGGTAGCGGGAGTCTCGGCACAGATACGCAGTATTTT. Protein product: CASSEAIGSGSLGTDTQYF. The chain has TRBV6-1 and TRBJ2-3, with 9 bases lining up with TRBD2. Germline V CDR1 and CDR2: MNHNS, SASEGT. The CDR3 has 19 amino acids. V was clipped by 0 bases and J by 1 base; unmatched bases: 11.

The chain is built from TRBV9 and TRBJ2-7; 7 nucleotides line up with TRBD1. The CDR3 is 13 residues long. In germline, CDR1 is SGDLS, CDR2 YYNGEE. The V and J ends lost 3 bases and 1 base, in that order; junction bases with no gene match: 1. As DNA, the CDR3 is TGTGCCAGCAGCGCGGGACAGTCCTACGAGCAGTACTTC. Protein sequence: CASSAGQSYEQYF.

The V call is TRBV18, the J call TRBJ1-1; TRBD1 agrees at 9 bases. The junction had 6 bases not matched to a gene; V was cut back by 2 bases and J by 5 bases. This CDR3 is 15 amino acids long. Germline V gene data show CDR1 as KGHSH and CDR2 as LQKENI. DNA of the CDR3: TGTGCCAGCTCACCATCAAGACAGGGGGTAACTGAAGCTTTCTTT. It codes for CASSPSRQGVTEAFF.

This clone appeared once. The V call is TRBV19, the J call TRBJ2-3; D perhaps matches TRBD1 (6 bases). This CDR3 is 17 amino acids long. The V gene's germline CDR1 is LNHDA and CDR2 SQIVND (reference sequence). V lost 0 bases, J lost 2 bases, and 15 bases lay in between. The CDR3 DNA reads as TGTGCCAGTAGTATAGATCTATATCCAGGGGCCACAGATACGCAGTATTTT. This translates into CASSIDLYPGATDTQYF.

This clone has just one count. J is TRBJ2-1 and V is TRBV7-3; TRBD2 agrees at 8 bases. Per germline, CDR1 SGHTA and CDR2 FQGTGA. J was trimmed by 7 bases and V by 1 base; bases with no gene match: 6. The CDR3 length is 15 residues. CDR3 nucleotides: TGTGCCAGCAGCTTAAGTACTAGCGGCCGGAATGAGCAGTTCTTC. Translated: CASSLSTSGRNEQFF. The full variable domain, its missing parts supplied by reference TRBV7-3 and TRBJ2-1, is GAGVSQTPSNKVTEKGKYVELRCDPISGHTALYWYRQSLGQGPEFLIYFQGTGAADDSGLPNDRFFAVRPEGSVSTLKIQRTERGDSAVYLCASSLSTSGRNEQFFGPGTRLTVL.

The CDR3 DNA reads as TGCGCCAGCAGCCCTTCCGGGACAGCCTTCGGGGAGCAGTTCTTC. Its translation: CASSPSGTAFGEQFF. The gene calls are TRBV5-1 and TRBJ2-1; TRBD1 agrees at 7 bases. V dropped 4 bases and J dropped 10; count of bases not matched to a gene: 14. The CDR3 contains 15 residues. The V gene's germline CDR1 is SGHRS and CDR2 YFSETQ.

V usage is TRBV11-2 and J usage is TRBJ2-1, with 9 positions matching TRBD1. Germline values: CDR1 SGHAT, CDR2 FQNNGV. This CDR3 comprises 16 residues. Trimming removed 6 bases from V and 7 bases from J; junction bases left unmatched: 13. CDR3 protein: CASSRSPRDRANEQFF. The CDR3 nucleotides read TGTGCCAGCAGTCGTAGCCCCCGGGACAGGGCTAATGAGCAGTTCTTC.